This T cell receptor beta chain originates from a study of T cells in localized non-small cell lung cancer. Study-wide points: Median detection of top 100 tumor clones in adjacent lung was 57 clones.

The CDR3 loop spans 13 amino acids. Germline loops: CDR1 SGHVS, CDR2 FNYEAQ. V gave up 5 bases and J gave up 2 bases, with 8 bases separating them. In regard to this clone: Its antigen is unknown.

The table came from immunoSEQ multiplex PCR; TCRdb's copy has only in-frame clones and leaves some out. Of tens of thousands of clones in the sample, 87% were seen once. The chain uses TRBV7-6 and TRBJ2-3; no clear D gene. Specimen: peripheral blood, collected before any cancer treatment. The source is a woman between 35 and 75 years old with stage I lung adenocarcinoma. CDR3 in amino acids: CASSPSHTDTQYF. CDR3 in DNA: TGTGCCAGCAGCCCGAGCCACACAGATACGCAGTATTTT.